This T cell receptor (beta chain) appears in the sequencing data of a study of T cell repertoires in cytomegalovirus infection. The CDR3 contains 13 residues. J lost 2 bases, V lost 6 bases, and 0 bases had no gene match. Many counts were recorded for this clonotype. TCRdb reprocessed the reads with MiXCR, giving one entry per CDR3 protein. Of about 740,000 distinct CDR3 sequences detected, approximately 40% appear once; the ten largest clones hold 2.5% to 3.5%. The clonotype comes from a human donor in good health (CMV status not recorded). Some clones in this sample may be carry-over from other donors' samples. The sequenced sample consisted of PBMCs. V is TRBV12-3 or TRBV12-4 and J is TRBJ1-5; 8 positions agree with TRBD1. The CDR3 sequence is CASRGQGNQPQHF. Here the CDR3 DNA reads TGTGCCAGCAGGGGACAGGGCAATCAGCCCCAGCATTTT.